This entry lists 16 T cell receptor beta chains sequenced from one sample in a study of T cell responses to AZD1222 COVID-19 vaccine. The table came from immunoSEQ multiplex PCR; TCRdb's copy has only in-frame clones and leaves some out. Here the sample spans fewer than 200,000 clones, around 90% being singletons. Here the sequenced sample was peripheral blood, taken on day 0 of MenACWY control vaccination. Receptors originate from an adult in good health.

V is TRBV27 and J is TRBJ2-7; 9 bases agree with TRBD1. Germline CDR1 and CDR2: MNHEY and SMNVEV (reference sequence). The CDR3 totals 14 residues. The trim removed 5 bases at V and 2 bases at J, leaving 4 bases unmatched. CDR3 sequence: CASSPWTGAYEQYF. The DNA for the CDR3 is TGTGCCAGCAGTCCCTGGACAGGGGCCTACGAGCAGTACTTC.

The V call is TRBV15, the J call TRBJ2-5; tentatively, D is TRBD2 (6 bases). Germline CDR1 LNHNV, CDR2 YYDKDF (reference sequence). The CDR3 spans 15 residues. V lost 0 bases and J lost 5, with 13 bases in between. The CDR3 DNA follows: TGTGCCACCAGCAGAGAGAAAGCGGGTGTGGAGACCCAGTACTTC. Translated, it gives CATSREKAGVETQYF. Filled out from reference TRBV15 and TRBJ2-5, the complete variable domain reads DAMVIQNPRYQVTQFGKPVTLSCSQTLNHNVMYWYQQKSSQAPKLLFHYYDKDFNNEADTPDNFQSRRPNTSFCFLDIRSPGLGDTAMYLCATSREKAGVETQYFGPGTRLLVL.

The genes are TRBV11-3 and TRBJ1-1; D is unresolved. CDR1 and CDR2 from the germline V gene are SGHNT and YENEEA. Deletions cut 1 base from V and 2 bases from J, with 8 bases between. The CDR3 runs to 14 residues. CDR3 amino acids: CASSLAGRNTEAFF. The CDR3, as DNA: TGTGCCAGCAGCTTAGCCGGCAGAAACACTGAAGCTTTCTTT.

The rearrangement links TRBV30 to TRBJ1-4; D unresolved. Germline V gene sequence: CDR1 GTSNPN, CDR2 SVGIG (reference sequence). Trimming shortened V by 5 bases and J by 5 bases, and 12 bases separated the two germline ends. CDR3 length equals 13 residues. This CDR3 is CAWQPRPNEKLFF. The CDR3 DNA reads TGTGCCTGGCAACCCAGGCCCAATGAAAAACTGTTTTTT.

The chain links TRBV3-1 (or the pseudogene TRBV3-2) to TRBJ2-1, with a tentative D call TRBD2 (5 bases). V lost 1 base, J lost 8 bases, and 12 bases lay in between. The CDR3 length is 14 residues. Germline-derived CDR1 and CDR2 are LGHDT and YNNKEL (reference sequence). The CDR3 DNA sequence: TGTGCCAGCAGCCAAGTCCGGGGTGGTGATGAGCAGTTCTTC. This codes for CASSQVRGGDEQFF.

This chain connects TRBV6-6 to TRBJ1-1; TRBD1 matches 9 bases. Germline assignment: CDR1 MNHNY and CDR2 SVGAGI (reference sequence). This CDR3 is 14 amino acids long. J lost 5 bases, V lost 6 bases, and 7 bases had no gene match. The chain's CDR3 is CASRGQGSGTEAFF. CDR3 DNA: TGTGCCAGCAGGGGACAGGGATCGGGGACTGAAGCTTTCTTT.

The V call is TRBV13, the J call TRBJ2-4; 8 nucleotides agree with TRBD2. V lost 0 bases to trimming and J lost 9 bases; unmatched junction nucleotides: 4. Germline assignment: CDR1 PRHDT and CDR2 FYEKMQ (reference sequence). The CDR3 contains 14 residues. CDR3 residues: CASSLGLAGIIQYF. The DNA of the CDR3 is TGTGCCAGCAGCTTAGGCCTAGCGGGTATCATTCAGTACTTC.

This clone appeared a single time. This chain uses TRBV7-8 with TRBJ2-1; 7 nucleotides agree with TRBD2. CDR1 SGHVS and CDR2 FQNEAQ come from the germline V gene. The CDR3 covers 17 residues. V lost 0 bases and J lost 3; bases outside the gene matches: 8. The CDR3 protein is CASSLAGRERFYNEQFF. CDR3 sequence (DNA): TGTGCCAGCAGCTTAGCGGGGCGGGAGAGATTCTACAATGAGCAGTTCTTC.

The chain couples TRBV27 to TRBJ2-1, with 7 bases aligning to TRBD1. Germline-derived CDR1 and CDR2 are MNHEY and SMNVEV (reference sequence). The CDR3 totals 15 residues. J was trimmed by 7 bases and V by 5 bases; bases with no gene match: 11. CDR3 nucleotides: TGTGCCAGCAGTCATTTCGGGACAGCCTCGAATGAGCAGTTCTTC. It yields the protein CASSHFGTASNEQFF.

This clone was seen more than once but under ten times. The V gene is TRBV30, the J gene TRBJ1-5; 9 nucleotides align to TRBD1. CDR3 length equals 14 residues. The trim removed 7 bases at V and 6 bases at J, leaving 10 bases unmatched. CDR1 is GTSNPN, CDR2 SVGIG, per germline (reference sequence). As DNA, the CDR3 is TGTGCCTCCCAGACAGGGGGAGATGGTCAGCCCCAGCATTTT. As protein: CASQTGGDGQPQHF.

This clone was recorded many times. CDR3 sequence reads: CASTVGVAYEQYF. The CDR3 bases are TGTGCCAGCACGGTCGGGGTGGCCTACGAGCAGTACTTC. V and J are TRBV2 and TRBJ2-7; weak D call: TRBD2 (5 bases). Trimming took 7 bases from V and 2 from J, leaving 12 bases between them. The germline gives CDR1 SNHLY, CDR2 FYNNEI. The CDR3 length is 13 residues.

This clone was seen only once. This chain uses TRBV7-2 with TRBJ2-4, with D tentatively TRBD1 (5 bases). In germline, CDR1 is SGHTA, CDR2 FQGNSA. Trimming removed 1 base at V and 0 bases at J, with 10 bases between. The CDR3 is 16 residues long. CDR3 bases: TGTGCCAGCAGCTTAGATACAGGATTAGCCAAAAACATTCAGTACTTC. Encoded protein: CASSLDTGLAKNIQYF.

V and J are TRBV7-8 and TRBJ1-5; the D is unclear. There are 14 residues in the CDR3. The germline V gene encodes CDR1 SGHVS and CDR2 FQNEAQ. Trimming pared 2 bases from V and 9 bases from J, leaving 14 bases between. The DNA for the CDR3 is TGTGCCAGCAGCTTATCGGGTTACGAGGGGCCCCAGCATTTT. Translating it yields CASSLSGYEGPQHF.

The rearrangement joins TRBV11-3 to TRBJ2-3; TRBD2 aligns across 12 bases. Germline CDR1 reads SGHNT; CDR2 reads YENEEA. The CDR3 sequence is 16 residues long. Germline trimming cut 5 bases from V and 0 bases from J; bases unmatched to any gene: 3. CDR3 region: CASSVGLAGSTDTQYF. Written as DNA, the CDR3 is TGTGCCAGCAGCGTAGGACTAGCGGGAAGCACAGATACGCAGTATTTT.

The chain links TRBV6-5 to TRBJ2-3; perhaps TRBD1 as D (6 bases). The germline V gene has CDR1 MNHEY and CDR2 SVGAGI. This CDR3 is 15 amino acids long. Trimming took 4 bases from V and 1 from J, leaving 12 bases between them. The CDR3 loop is CASSSQGHRTDTQYF. For the CDR3, the DNA is TGTGCCAGCAGTTCCCAGGGACACCGCACAGATACGCAGTATTTT.

The table lists this clone with a few counts. This sequence joins TRBV10-3 and TRBJ2-1, with 13 bases fitting TRBD2. The CDR3 length is 15 residues. Losses at the gene ends were 6 bases for V and 6 bases for J; bases not matched to a gene: 5. Germline V gives CDR1 ENHRY, CDR2 SYGVKD. DNA for the CDR3: TGTGCCATCAGGGACGGGACTAGCGGGGTCAATGAGCAGTTCTTC. This encodes CAIRDGTSGVNEQFF.